This entry features one T cell receptor beta chain sequence. Antigen specificity is unknown. Sequencing used immunoSEQ multiplex PCR; TCRdb keeps in-frame clones, though not all of them. In the table there are tens of thousands of clones, 65% to 85% of which are singletons. V dropped 3 bases and J dropped 9; count of bases not matched to a gene: 5. CDR1 is SGHRS and CDR2 is YFSETQ in the germline V gene. The length of the CDR3 is 13 residues. The data were obtained in a study of OX40 agonist ivuxolimab in advanced cancers. Whole-study findings and limits: Patients who responded partially at 0.1-3.0 mg/kg showed clonal expansion ranking among the lowest. Antigen specificity of clonally expanded peripheral T cells was not established.

This specimen consisted of CD4+ or CD8+ T cells sorted from blood, obtained in a trial of the OX40 agonist ivuxolimab. V usage is TRBV5-1 and J usage is TRBJ2-1; the match to TRBD1 covers 8 bases. The sequence was collected from an adult with an advanced solid tumor such as melanoma, head and neck, liver or kidney cancer. CDR3 sequence reads: CASSSDRGSEQFF. For the CDR3, the DNA is TGCGCCAGCAGCTCTGACAGGGGCTCTGAGCAGTTCTTC. Variable domain in full (rest from reference TRBV5-1 and TRBJ2-1): KAGVTQTPRYLIKTRGQQVTLSCSPISGHRSVSWYQQTPGQGLQFLFEYFSETQRNKGNFPGRFSGRQFSNSRSEMNVSTLELGDSALYLCASSSDRGSEQFFGPGTRLTVL.